The present entry profiles one T cell receptor (beta chain) with its context. Its target is unknown. Gene names and germline match the mouse. Read coverage stops 1 residue before the CDR3 terminus; the germline J gene supplies the remainder. This sample was included in a study of tissue T cells after allogeneic stem cell transplantation. Notes on the study in general: Tissue-detected TCR repertoire was only partly captured by blood and spleen T cells. TCR repertoires tracked anatomic similarity, regardless of disease or transplant status. Shared clones across patients were few; motif clustering revealed tissue-specific shared signatures.

Here immunoSEQ multiplex PCR was the method, and the copy in TCRdb shows in-frame clones only, minus some. The table shows more than 3,000 clones, with roughly 45% occurring only once. Time point indicated: mouse harvest day 14 after allogeneic transplant. Each mouse received 10^7 T-cell-depleted marrow cells plus 10^6 splenic CD5+ T cells by tail vein. B6 (H2b) cells into BALB/c (H2d) mice; tissues taken at day 7 or 14. Trimming cost V 3 bases and J 0 bases, with 6 bases left between them. This CDR3 spans 14 amino acids. The germline V gene encodes CDR1 LGHNA and CDR2 YSYQKL. Input material: gut tissue. V is TRBV2 and J is TRBJ1-5, with a possible D match to TRBD1 (5 bases). The sequence was collected from a female BALB/c mouse given C57BL/6 T cells with graft-versus-host disease after an allogeneic hematopoietic cell transplant. CDR3 bases read: TGTGCCAGCAGCCAGGACAATAACAACCAGGCTCCGCTT. Translating it yields CASSQDNNNQAPL. The CDR3, in full, reads CASSQDNNNQAPLF. The full variable domain, its missing parts supplied by reference TRBV2 and TRBJ1-5, is DPKIIQKPKYLVAVTGSEKILICEQYLGHNAMYWYRQSAKKPLEFMFSYSYQKLMDNQTASSRFQPQSSKKNHLDLQITALKPDDSATYFCASSQDNNNQAPLFGEGTRLSVL.